A single TCR beta chain is shown here with its context. Antigen specificity is unknown. Being one base from a much bigger clone, this may be a read error. Germline CDR1 is MNHEY and CDR2 is SVGAGI. The CDR3 runs to 13 residues. The germline V and J ends were trimmed by 2 bases and 13 bases, with 15 bases remaining between them. This sample is part of a study of identical twins. It was template switching that added a universal primer site, and there were unique molecular identifiers on the cDNA. MiXCR, run by TCRdb on the 5' RACE reads, gives a single entry per CDR3 protein. The repertoire includes roughly 1,500,000 distinct CDR3 sequences, less than 40% of them detected once, and 0.25% to 0.3% sits in the top ten. Regarding the study as a whole: Twins' excess sharing was less marked for out-of-frame beta sequences. Abundant beta clonotypes from cord blood had fewer insertions, unlike memory repertoires, which showed none. Invariant populations such as MAIT and iNKT cells could partly muddle zero-insertion analyses.

The receptor comes from a newborn girl in good health. The chain combines TRBV6-5 with TRBJ2-1; a weak D match, TRBD2 (6 bases). Specimen: cord blood. CDR3 amino acids: CASSYEWGETQFF. In DNA form, the CDR3 reads TGTGCCAGCAGTTACGAATGGGGGGAGACCCAGTTCTTC.